The 27 T cell receptor beta chains listed next were all sequenced from one sample in a study of blood T cell repertoires in COVID-19. Profiled with immunoSEQ multiplex PCR; TCRdb holds only in-frame clones, not every one. The sample shows around 230,000 clones, 65% to 90% of them seen only once. The sequenced sample was peripheral blood. The source of these receptors is a man in his fifties with COVID-19, enrolled during active disease.

The V and J genes are TRBV20-1 and TRBJ2-1; no firm D call. With 6 bases removed from V and 6 bases from J, the gap between germline ends came to 3 bases. This CDR3 is built from 9 residues. In germline, CDR1 is DFQATT, CDR2 SNEGSKA (reference sequence). CDR3 sequence (DNA): TGCAGTGCCTCCAATGAGCAGTTCTTC. Its translation is CSASNEQFF.

The V and J genes are TRBV28 and TRBJ2-2; D call uncertain. This CDR3 is built from 12 residues. Trimming stripped 3 bases from V and 4 bases from J, with 3 bases between. The germline gives CDR1 MDHEN, CDR2 SYDVKM. CDR3 amino acids: CASSFRTGELFF. CDR3 bases: TGTGCCAGCAGTTTCCGCACCGGGGAGCTGTTTTTT. Full variable domain (missing parts from reference TRBV28 and TRBJ2-2): DVKVTQSSRYLVKRTGEKVFLECVQDMDHENMFWYRQDPGLGLRLIYFSYDVKMKEKGDIPEGYSVSREKKERFSLILESASTNQTSMYLCASSFRTGELFFGEGSRLTVL.

The chain carries TRBV19 and TRBJ1-5; the D gene is possibly TRBD1 (6 bases). The ends were cut back, 3 bases at V and 2 bases at J, with 8 bases in the middle. From germline, CDR1 is LNHDA and CDR2 SQIVND (reference sequence). This CDR3 region has 14 residues. The CDR3 region is CASSMKGGNQPQHF. The DNA for the CDR3 is TGTGCCAGTAGTATGAAGGGGGGCAATCAGCCCCAGCATTTT.

The rearrangement uses TRBV5-4 and TRBJ1-2, with TRBD1 matching over 7 bases. Germline lookup yields CDR1 SGHNT and CDR2 YYREEE (reference sequence). The V and J ends lost 5 bases and 6 bases, in that order; junction bases with no gene match: 16. CDR3 size: 16 residues. CDR3 sequence reads: CASSYTGSGQIHGYTF. In DNA form, the CDR3 reads TGTGCCAGCAGTTACACCGGATCGGGACAGATTCATGGCTACACCTTC.

This chain links TRBV4-3 with TRBJ1-1; weak D call: TRBD1 (5 bases). The CDR3 runs to 16 residues. The V end lost 1 base, the J end lost 2 bases, and 14 bases lay between the germline ends. Per germline, CDR1 LGHNA and CDR2 YSLEER. The CDR3 is CASSQAHVQGNTEAFF. The CDR3 DNA reads as TGCGCCAGCAGCCAAGCGCATGTTCAGGGAAACACTGAAGCTTTCTTT.

CDR3 region: CASSPGTAGRDSPLHF. The CDR3 nucleotides are TGCGCCAGCAGCCCGGGGACAGCCGGCCGGGATTCACCCCTCCACTTT. The gene calls are TRBV5-1 and TRBJ1-6; TRBD1 aligns across 7 bases. The CDR3 contains 16 residues. V gave up 4 bases and J gave up 8 bases; unmatched junction bases: 12. Germline V gene lookup returns CDR1 SGHRS and CDR2 YFSETQ.

This clone was seen a single time. The junction does not match germline at one end; this may be a read error. The chain uses TRBV7-9 and TRBJ2-1; tentative D call: TRBD1 (6 bases). CDR1 is SEHNR, CDR2 FQNEAQ, per germline (reference sequence). The CDR3 consists of 14 residues. CDR3 sequence reads: CASTLVGAGNEQFF. CDR3 coding DNA: TGTGCCAGCACCTTAGTGGGGGCTGGGAATGAGCAGTTCTTC.

The V and J genes are TRBV6-5 and TRBJ2-3; 10 bases fit TRBD2. The CDR3 contains 16 residues. CDR1 is MNHEY and CDR2 is SVGAGI in the germline V gene. V was pared by 6 bases and J by 5 bases, with 11 bases of the junction left unmatched. The CDR3 DNA reads as TGTGCCAGCAGATACGGTGTAGCGGGGGGTCAAGATACGCAGTATTTT. Amino acid sequence: CASRYGVAGGQDTQYF.

J is TRBJ2-7 and V is TRBV11-2; D possibly corresponds to TRBD1 (6 bases). The CDR3 runs to 14 residues. Trimming took 5 bases from V and 3 from J, leaving 14 bases between them. Germline V lookup: CDR1 SGHAT, CDR2 FQNNGV. The CDR3 loop is CASSPYRAIYEQYF. The CDR3 coding sequence is TGTGCCAGCAGCCCGTACAGGGCTATCTACGAGCAGTACTTC.

The chain employs TRBV25-1 and TRBJ2-1, with D possibly being TRBD2 (6 bases). Germline lookup yields CDR1 MGHDK and CDR2 SYGVNS. The ends were cut back, 5 bases at V and 11 bases at J, with 13 bases in the middle. The CDR3 loop spans 12 amino acids. CDR3 DNA sequence: TGTGCCAGCAGTCCCTTGGAGGGGAAGCAGTTCTTC. It translates to CASSPLEGKQFF.

The rearrangement joins TRBV6-5 to TRBJ2-2; maybe TRBD1 (6 bases). CDR3 length: 14 amino acids. Per the germline V gene, CDR1 is MNHEY and CDR2 is SVGAGI. Between the trimmed V and J ends, which lost 6 bases and 2 bases, there was a span of 10 bases. The CDR3 sequence: CASRPGVNTGELFF. In nucleotides, the CDR3 is TGTGCCAGCAGGCCAGGGGTAAACACCGGGGAGCTGTTTTTT.

This clone has a single count. The rearrangement joins TRBV14 to TRBJ2-5; TRBD2 agrees at 11 bases. The CDR3 has 16 residues. V shed 4 bases and J 5 bases; nucleotides not matched to a gene: 9. Looked up from germline, CDR1 is SGHDN and CDR2 is FVKESK. The CDR3 bases are TGTGCCAGCAGCCCGGGACTAGCGGCCCCTTGGGAGACCCAGTACTTC. Its translation is CASSPGLAAPWETQYF.

The V and J genes are TRBV19 and TRBJ2-7; D might be TRBD1 (6 bases). V gave up 6 bases and J gave up 0 bases, with 15 bases separating them. Germline CDR1 reads LNHDA; CDR2 reads SQIVND (reference sequence). The CDR3 contains 15 residues. The CDR3 nucleotides are TGTGCCAGTAGGCGAGGGGGTGCCAGCTCCTACGAGCAGTACTTC. Translated: CASRRGGASSYEQYF.

The chain has TRBV29-1 and TRBJ2-3; perhaps TRBD1 as D (6 bases). Germline CDR1 SQVTM, CDR2 ANQGSEA. V lost 3 bases and J 3 bases, leaving 10 bases between the germline ends. The CDR3 contains 13 residues. The CDR3 coding sequence is TGCAGCGTTGACAGGGGTAGGACAGATACGCAGTATTTT. This sequence encodes CSVDRGRTDTQYF.

The J gene is TRBJ1-3, the V gene TRBV18; 10 bases align to TRBD1. CDR3 length: 16 amino acids. V trimming: 6 bases; J trimming: 3 bases; junction bases outside the gene matches: 8. Germline values: CDR1 KGHSH, CDR2 LQKENI. CDR3 residues: CASSLGQGVFGNTIYF. The CDR3 DNA reads TGTGCCAGCTCCCTTGGACAGGGGGTTTTTGGAAACACCATATATTTT. The entire variable domain, with the rest obtained from reference TRBV18 and TRBJ1-3, is as follows: NAGVMQNPRHLVRRRGQEARLRCSPMKGHSHVYWYRQLPEEGLKFMVYLQKENIIDESGMPKERFSAEFPKEGPSILRIQQVVRGDSAAYFCASSLGQGVFGNTIYFGEGSWLTVV.

This clone was recorded once. This chain connects TRBV19 to TRBJ1-3; TRBD1 is a possible D gene (6 bases). Germline V gives CDR1 LNHDA, CDR2 SQIVND (reference sequence). The CDR3 runs 18 residues. CDR3 coding DNA: TGTGCTCGAGGTGCCAGAAGTATAAGGGGGATGGATTGGAACACCATATATTTT. Translation: CARGARSIRGMDWNTIYF.

V gene TRBV24-1 combines with J gene TRBJ2-2; the D gene is possibly TRBD1 (6 bases). The CDR3 sequence is 14 residues long. The V gene's germline CDR1 is KGHDR and CDR2 SFDVKD. V lost 6 bases, J lost 6 bases, and 13 bases lay in between. As DNA, the CDR3 is TGTGCCACCAGTACAGGACAGCCTCCCGGGGAGCTGTTTTTT. Translated: CATSTGQPPGELFF.

This clone has a handful of counts. The chain is built from TRBV5-1 and TRBJ2-5; a possible D gene is TRBD2 (5 bases). Trimming took off 1 base at V and 5 bases at J, with 12 bases between the two ends. Per germline, CDR1 SGHRS and CDR2 YFSETQ. The CDR3 runs to 14 residues. CDR3 DNA sequence: TGCGCCAGCAGCTTGCCAGGAGGTGACGAGACCCAGTACTTC. It translates to CASSLPGGDETQYF.

This clone has only one observation. The J gene is TRBJ2-1, the V gene TRBV5-8; 8 nucleotides agree with TRBD2. Germline V gene lookup returns CDR1 SGHTS and CDR2 YDEGEE. The CDR3 runs 17 residues. V was clipped by 0 bases and J by 1 base; unmatched bases: 6. The CDR3 DNA sequence: TGTGCCAGCAGCTTGGGGATAGCGGGGTGGTCCTACAATGAGCAGTTCTTC. The encoded protein is CASSLGIAGWSYNEQFF.

This clone was counted only a few times. The chain employs TRBV5-1 and TRBJ2-3; 8 bases fit TRBD2. J was trimmed by 0 bases and V by 4 bases; bases with no gene match: 7. Germline V CDR1 and CDR2: SGHRS, YFSETQ. The CDR3 has 16 residues. The CDR3 here is CASSPGGTLSTDTQYF. CDR3 in DNA: TGCGCCAGCAGCCCGGGGGGGACTCTTAGCACAGATACGCAGTATTTT.

V usage is TRBV3-1 (or the pseudogene TRBV3-2) and J usage is TRBJ2-4, with D tentatively TRBD1 (5 bases). Trimming stripped 1 base from V and 1 base from J, with 14 bases between. This CDR3 has 17 residues. Germline lookup yields CDR1 LGHDT and CDR2 YNNKEL (reference sequence). The CDR3 loop reads CASSQVGIRAAKNIQYF. The CDR3 region has the DNA TGTGCCAGCAGCCAAGTTGGGATCAGGGCGGCCAAAAACATTCAGTACTTC.

This clone has only one observation. The CDR3 loop reads CASSPRTGMQETQYF. CDR3 DNA: TGTGCCAGCAGCCCGCGGACTGGAATGCAAGAGACCCAGTACTTC. The chain employs TRBV7-2 and TRBJ2-5, with D possibly TRBD2 on 5 matching bases. Trimming removed 5 bases at V and 2 bases at J, with 15 bases between. CDR3 length: 15 residues. Germline V lookup: CDR1 SGHTA, CDR2 FQGNSA.

Here the CDR3 reads CASNDRESPPLHF. CDR3 sequence (DNA): TGTGCCAGCAACGACAGGGAGAGTCCACCCCTCCACTTT. The V and J genes are TRBV2 and TRBJ1-6, with 7 bases lining up with TRBD1. Germline CDR1 and CDR2: SNHLY and FYNNEI. Losses at the gene ends were 7 bases for V and 11 bases for J; bases not matched to a gene: 8. The CDR3 has 13 residues.

V gene TRBV5-8 combines with J gene TRBJ2-7; 10 nucleotides align to TRBD1. V dropped 1 base and J dropped 6; count of bases not matched to a gene: 7. The germline V gene encodes CDR1 SGHTS and CDR2 YDEGEE. The CDR3 sequence is 15 residues long. CDR3 sequence: CASSLRRQGAGEQYF. As DNA, the CDR3 is TGTGCCAGCAGCTTGCGTAGACAGGGGGCGGGCGAGCAGTACTTC.

About this clone: This specimen includes other DNA sequences encoding the same CDR3. The chain combines TRBV18 with TRBJ2-1; D is unresolved. The V end was cut by 3 bases, the J end by 0 bases, with 6 bases between. This CDR3 comprises 14 residues. Germline V gene lookup returns CDR1 KGHSH and CDR2 LQKENI. The CDR3 DNA sequence: TGTGCCAGCTCACCCGTCAGCTCCTACAATGAGCAGTTCTTC. Translated, it gives CASSPVSSYNEQFF.

The rearrangement uses TRBV12-3 or TRBV12-4 and TRBJ1-1; D gene uncertain. The CDR3 length is 13 residues. V was pared by 6 bases and J by 1 base, with 9 bases between. CDR3 region: CASRRDTNTEAFF. For the CDR3, the DNA is TGTGCCAGCAGACGAGACACGAACACTGAAGCTTTCTTT.

The V call is TRBV13, the J call TRBJ1-1, with TRBD1 as a possible D gene (5 bases). The CDR3 contains 14 residues. V lost 2 bases to trimming and J lost 4 bases, with 11 bases between them. CDR1 and CDR2 from the germline V gene are PRHDT and FYEKMQ (reference sequence). Here the CDR3 reads CASSLSQGSTEAFF. Here the CDR3 DNA reads TGTGCCAGCAGCTTATCGCAGGGATCCACTGAAGCTTTCTTT.